This record looks at one T cell receptor (beta chain) sequence and its context. Its target is unknown. With V trimmed by 5 bases and J by 3 bases, 4 bases remained unmatched. Germline V gives CDR1 SEHNR, CDR2 FQNEAQ (reference sequence). The CDR3 runs 15 residues. Time point denoted: cycle 4 day 1 (C4D1), after less than seven weeks of nivolumab. Relapses following autologous stem cell transplantation were seen in all patients, with brentuximab vedotin exposure varying. Through magnetic negative selection, CD8+ T cells were separated from PBMCs that had been thawed. Assay used: immunoSEQ multiplex PCR; TCRdb lists only in-frame clones, some missing. Of around 6,700 clones detected, 73% appear once; the ten largest clones hold approximately 12%. The data stem from a study of PD-1 blockade in classical Hodgkin lymphoma. Findings of the study overall: Newly diagnosed patients and complete responders had comparable diversity at baseline.

Sequenced material: CD8+ T cells from blood, taken before the fourth cycle of nivolumab. The sequence was obtained from a human donor with classical Hodgkin lymphoma. The V and J genes are TRBV7-9 and TRBJ2-7; the match to TRBD2 covers 13 bases. Here the CDR3 DNA reads TGTGCCAGCAGCCCGTGGACTAGCGGGAGCTACGAGCAGTACTTC. Its translation: CASSPWTSGSYEQYF.